Listed below are T cell receptor beta chains from one sample, sequenced in a study of blood T cell repertoires in COVID-19. The method was immunoSEQ multiplex PCR; TCRdb's version includes in-frame clones alone and lacks a portion of them. The table lists 40,000 to 65,000 clones, around 83% of them singletons. The sample taken for sequencing was peripheral blood. These receptors originate from a man aged 70-80 years with active COVID-19. Both conserved end residues are part of each CDR3. Fields, in order: J gene, clone size, D gene, V gene, CDR3 protein, CDR3 DNA. The D gene is left open where the match is weak. The listing skips clone size in some rows; elsewhere it reads once, few, many or a size class.

J gene: TRBJ2-5
clone size: NA
D gene: NA
V gene: TRBV5-5
CDR3 protein: CASSLGTGTQYF
CDR3 DNA: TGTGCCAGCAGCTTGGGCACGGGGACCCAGTACTTC

J gene: TRBJ1-1
clone size: NA
D gene: NA
V gene: TRBV11-1
CDR3 protein: CASSPTVSAEAFF
CDR3 DNA: TGTGCCAGCAGCCCCACCGTGAGTGCTGAAGCTTTCTTT

J gene: TRBJ1-2
clone size: NA
D gene: NA
V gene: TRBV6-5
CDR3 protein: CASSYSGGNNYGYTF
CDR3 DNA: TGTGCCAGCAGTTACTCCGGGGGAAATAACTATGGCTACACCTTC

J gene: TRBJ2-7
clone size: NA
D gene: NA
V gene: TRBV6-5
CDR3 protein: CASSYSAPGEQYF
CDR3 DNA: TGTGCCAGCAGTTACAGCGCCCCGGGGGAGCAGTACTTC

J gene: TRBJ1-5
clone size: NA
D gene: NA
V gene: TRBV5-4
CDR3 protein: CASSLDRSNQPQHF
CDR3 DNA: TGTGCCAGCAGCTTGGACAGGTCGAATCAGCCCCAGCATTTT

J gene: TRBJ2-3
clone size: NA
D gene: TRBD2
V gene: TRBV2
CDR3 protein: CASSATTSRRGNTQYF
CDR3 DNA: TGTGCCAGCAGCGCGACGACTAGCAGACGAGGGAATACGCAGTATTTT

J gene: TRBJ2-2
clone size: NA
D gene: TRBD2
V gene: TRBV7-8
CDR3 protein: CASSLRGTSPGELFF
CDR3 DNA: TGTGCCAGCAGCCTAAGGGGGACTAGTCCCGGGGAGCTGTTTTTT

J gene: TRBJ1-2
clone size: NA
D gene: NA
V gene: TRBV4-3
CDR3 protein: CASSQDRVAGYGYTF
CDR3 DNA: TGCGCCAGCAGCCAAGATCGGGTAGCGGGGTATGGCTACACCTTC

J gene: TRBJ2-7
clone size: NA
D gene: NA
V gene: TRBV7-6
CDR3 protein: CASSLARQGYEQYF
CDR3 DNA: TGTGCCAGCAGCTTAGCGCGGCAGGGCTACGAGCAGTACTTC

J gene: TRBJ1-5
clone size: NA
D gene: NA
V gene: TRBV12-3/TRBV12-4
CDR3 protein: CASSPRGRQPQHF
CDR3 DNA: TGTGCCAGCAGCCCTAGGGGCCGCCAGCCCCAGCATTTT

J gene: TRBJ2-7
clone size: NA
D gene: TRBD1
V gene: TRBV5-1
CDR3 protein: CASSRGQAWALFNYEQYF
CDR3 DNA: TGCGCCAGCAGCCGGGGACAGGCCTGGGCCCTCTTTAACTACGAGCAGTACTTC

J gene: TRBJ2-6
clone size: NA
D gene: NA
V gene: TRBV19
CDR3 protein: CASIESGTHSVLTF
CDR3 DNA: TGTGCCAGTATCGAATCCGGGACTCATTCCGTCCTGACTTTC

J gene: TRBJ2-1
clone size: NA
D gene: TRBD2
V gene: TRBV7-3
CDR3 protein: CASSPTGTSGKQFF
CDR3 DNA: TGTGCCAGCAGCCCAACTGGGACTAGCGGTAAACAGTTCTTC

J gene: TRBJ2-7
clone size: NA
D gene: TRBD1
V gene: TRBV18
CDR3 protein: CASSPATGTPGHEQYF
CDR3 DNA: TGTGCCAGCTCACCAGCGACAGGGACCCCCGGCCACGAGCAGTACTTC

J gene: TRBJ2-3
clone size: NA
D gene: NA
V gene: TRBV5-1
CDR3 protein: CASSLGTVTDTQYF
CDR3 DNA: TGCGCCAGCAGCTTGGGGACAGTCACAGATACGCAGTATTTT

J gene: TRBJ1-1
clone size: NA
D gene: NA
V gene: TRBV7-2
CDR3 protein: CASSLSSLSQANTEAFF
CDR3 DNA: TGTGCCAGCAGCTTAAGTTCCTTGTCGCAGGCGAACACTGAAGCTTTCTTT

J gene: TRBJ1-2
clone size: NA
D gene: TRBD1
V gene: TRBV5-1
CDR3 protein: CASSSDRGNYGYTF
CDR3 DNA: TGCGCCAGCAGCTCGGACAGGGGTAACTATGGCTACACCTTC

J gene: TRBJ2-1
clone size: once
D gene: NA
V gene: TRBV27
CDR3 protein: CASRPRGGSYNEQFF
CDR3 DNA: TGTGCCAGCAGACCCAGGGGAGGGTCCTACAATGAGCAGTTCTTC

J gene: TRBJ1-5
clone size: few
D gene: TRBD1
V gene: TRBV6-6
CDR3 protein: CASSHRGTGGRTQHF
CDR3 DNA: TGTGCCAGCAGCCATCGTGGGACAGGGGGGAGGACCCAGCATTTT

J gene: TRBJ2-3
clone size: NA
D gene: TRBD1
V gene: TRBV24-1
CDR3 protein: CATRQGQGTALRADTQYF
CDR3 DNA: TGTGCCACCCGCCAGGGACAGGGGACGGCTCTCCGCGCAGATACGCAGTATTTT

J gene: TRBJ2-2
clone size: NA
D gene: TRBD1
V gene: TRBV6-2/TRBV6-3
CDR3 protein: CASSLSRNRGRFGNTGELFF
CDR3 DNA: TGTGCCAGCAGCCTCTCCCGGAACAGGGGGCGATTTGGTAACACCGGGGAGCTGTTTTTT

J gene: TRBJ1-2
clone size: NA
D gene: NA
V gene: TRBV18
CDR3 protein: CASSDGRDYGYTF
CDR3 DNA: TGTGCCAGCTCAGACGGGAGGGACTATGGCTACACCTTC

J gene: TRBJ2-7
clone size: NA
D gene: TRBD2
V gene: TRBV5-4
CDR3 protein: CASTTTSGAYEQYF
CDR3 DNA: TGTGCCAGCACCACGACTAGCGGGGCCTACGAGCAGTACTTC

J gene: TRBJ2-1
clone size: NA
D gene: TRBD2
V gene: TRBV2
CDR3 protein: CASSGGGAYNEQFF
CDR3 DNA: TGTGCCAGCAGTGGCGGGGGGGCCTACAATGAGCAGTTCTTC

J gene: TRBJ1-4
clone size: NA
D gene: TRBD1
V gene: TRBV24-1
CDR3 protein: CATSEGTGANEKLFF
CDR3 DNA: TGTGCCACCAGTGAGGGGACAGGGGCTAATGAAAAACTGTTTTTT

J gene: TRBJ1-1
clone size: NA
D gene: NA
V gene: TRBV7-2
CDR3 protein: CASTKTGNTEAFF
CDR3 DNA: TGTGCCAGCACCAAGACAGGGAACACTGAAGCTTTCTTT

J gene: TRBJ2-7
clone size: NA
D gene: NA
V gene: TRBV12-3/TRBV12-4
CDR3 protein: CASRYGTLYEQYF
CDR3 DNA: TGTGCCAGCAGGTACGGGACTCTCTACGAGCAGTACTTC

J gene: TRBJ2-7
clone size: NA
D gene: NA
V gene: TRBV3-1/TRBV3-2
CDR3 protein: CASSRLPRTEDSYEQYF
CDR3 DNA: TGTGCCAGCAGCCGACTTCCTAGGACAGAGGACTCCTACGAGCAGTACTTC

J gene: TRBJ2-7
clone size: NA
D gene: NA
V gene: TRBV5-4
CDR3 protein: CASSFGGRDEQYF
CDR3 DNA: TGTGCCAGCAGCTTCGGGGGGCGGGACGAGCAGTACTTC

J gene: TRBJ1-1
clone size: NA
D gene: NA
V gene: TRBV2
CDR3 protein: CASSVEGMNTEAFF
CDR3 DNA: TGTGCCAGCAGTGTGGAGGGGATGAACACTGAAGCTTTCTTT

J gene: TRBJ1-2
clone size: few
D gene: NA
V gene: TRBV14
CDR3 protein: CASSRLIQGLSGYTF
CDR3 DNA: TGTGCCAGCAGCCGCCTTATCCAGGGACTGAGTGGCTACACCTTC

J gene: TRBJ1-5
clone size: NA
D gene: NA
V gene: TRBV19
CDR3 protein: CASTRANQPQHF
CDR3 DNA: TGTGCCAGTACGCGGGCCAATCAGCCCCAGCATTTT

J gene: TRBJ1-2
clone size: NA
D gene: TRBD1
V gene: TRBV18
CDR3 protein: CASSPGTGDIGYTF
CDR3 DNA: TGTGCCAGCTCACCGGGGACAGGAGACATAGGCTACACCTTC

J gene: TRBJ1-5
clone size: NA
D gene: NA
V gene: TRBV19
CDR3 protein: CASSIDRGTPASNQPQHF
CDR3 DNA: TGTGCCAGTAGTATAGATAGGGGGACACCGGCCTCAAATCAGCCCCAGCATTTT

J gene: TRBJ2-3
clone size: once
D gene: TRBD2
V gene: TRBV6-4
CDR3 protein: CASSETSGVTDTQYF
CDR3 DNA: TGTGCCAGCAGTGAAACTAGCGGGGTCACAGATACGCAGTATTTT

J gene: TRBJ1-1
clone size: NA
D gene: NA
V gene: TRBV11-2
CDR3 protein: CASRSLHRNRGTEAFF
CDR3 DNA: TGTGCCAGCAGATCCCTCCACAGGAATAGAGGAACTGAAGCTTTCTTT

J gene: TRBJ2-3
clone size: NA
D gene: TRBD2
V gene: TRBV5-1
CDR3 protein: CASSLGLAEGDTQYF
CDR3 DNA: TGCGCCAGCAGCTTGGGGCTAGCGGAAGGGGATACGCAGTATTTT

J gene: TRBJ1-6
clone size: NA
D gene: NA
V gene: TRBV18
CDR3 protein: CASSPAGGSYNSPLHF
CDR3 DNA: TGTGCCAGCTCACCTGCGGGGGGCTCCTATAATTCACCCCTCCACTTT

J gene: TRBJ1-1
clone size: NA
D gene: TRBD1
V gene: TRBV19
CDR3 protein: CASSVGTGKVAEAFF
CDR3 DNA: TGTGCCAGTAGTGTAGGGACAGGGAAGGTGGCTGAAGCTTTCTTT

J gene: TRBJ1-1
clone size: NA
D gene: NA
V gene: TRBV27
CDR3 protein: CASSITRETEAFF
CDR3 DNA: TGTGCCAGCAGTATCACGAGGGAGACTGAAGCTTTCTTT

J gene: TRBJ1-1
clone size: NA
D gene: NA
V gene: TRBV4-3
CDR3 protein: CASSLARGINTEAFF
CDR3 DNA: TGCGCCAGCAGCCTAGCCAGGGGAATTAACACTGAAGCTTTCTTT

J gene: TRBJ1-5
clone size: NA
D gene: NA
V gene: TRBV19
CDR3 protein: CASSLGLSNQPQHF
CDR3 DNA: TGTGCCAGTAGCCTGGGCCTTAGCAATCAGCCCCAGCATTTT

J gene: TRBJ2-2
clone size: NA
D gene: TRBD1
V gene: TRBV7-2
CDR3 protein: CASSLGAGTGGTGELFF
CDR3 DNA: TGTGCCAGCAGCTTGGGGGCCGGAACAGGGGGCACCGGGGAGCTGTTTTTT

J gene: TRBJ2-3
clone size: NA
D gene: TRBD1
V gene: TRBV14
CDR3 protein: CASSRQGASTDTQYF
CDR3 DNA: TGTGCCAGCAGCCGACAGGGGGCGAGCACAGATACGCAGTATTTT

J gene: TRBJ2-1
clone size: NA
D gene: TRBD2
V gene: TRBV14
CDR3 protein: CASSRTSGDEQFF
CDR3 DNA: TGTGCCAGCAGCCGAACTAGCGGGGATGAGCAGTTCTTC

J gene: TRBJ2-1
clone size: NA
D gene: TRBD1
V gene: TRBV29-1
CDR3 protein: CSVGQGAKYEQFF
CDR3 DNA: TGCAGCGTAGGACAGGGGGCAAAATATGAGCAGTTCTTC

J gene: TRBJ1-4
clone size: NA
D gene: NA
V gene: TRBV4-2
CDR3 protein: CASSQGTVITRGEKLFF
CDR3 DNA: TGTGCCAGCAGCCAAGGGACAGTAATCACAAGGGGTGAAAAACTGTTTTTT

J gene: TRBJ1-1
clone size: NA
D gene: NA
V gene: TRBV6-6
CDR3 protein: CASRAQPGTEAFF
CDR3 DNA: TGTGCCAGCAGGGCCCAACCCGGGACTGAAGCTTTCTTT

J gene: TRBJ1-1
clone size: NA
D gene: TRBD1
V gene: TRBV6-2/TRBV6-3
CDR3 protein: CASSYGRAWGQGRTEAFF
CDR3 DNA: TGTGCCAGCAGTTACGGGAGGGCTTGGGGACAGGGGAGGACTGAAGCTTTCTTT

J gene: TRBJ2-6
clone size: NA
D gene: NA
V gene: TRBV27
CDR3 protein: CASSGGVRGTVSSGANVLTF
CDR3 DNA: TGTGCCAGCTCCGGGGGCGTCCGCGGGACAGTTTCCTCTGGGGCCAACGTCCTGACTTTC

J gene: TRBJ2-1
clone size: NA
D gene: TRBD2
V gene: TRBV3-1/TRBV3-2
CDR3 protein: CASSHSGGAHEQFF
CDR3 DNA: TGTGCCAGCAGCCACAGCGGGGGGGCCCATGAGCAGTTCTTC

J gene: TRBJ1-1
clone size: NA
D gene: NA
V gene: TRBV6-2/TRBV6-3
CDR3 protein: CASSSGGAHTEAFF
CDR3 DNA: TGTGCCAGCAGTAGCGGCGGGGCTCACACTGAAGCTTTCTTT